The source of this T cell receptor (beta chain) is a study of PD-1 blockade in classical Hodgkin lymphoma (dated by TCRdb to the early 2020s). About the full investigation: Nivolumab dosing was 3 mg/kg intravenously every 2 weeks, continuing until either disease progression or unacceptable toxicity. A peripheral blood immune signature of response to PD-1 blockade in classical Hodgkin lymphoma was defined using TCR beta sequencing and CyTOF.

The paper's findings and limits, for the study overall: Newly diagnosed patients were reported to have lower baseline TCR diversity than healthy donors, and relapsed/refractory patients were reported to have lower baseline TCR diversity still. By C4D1, a significant rise was seen in CD4+ TCR diversity but not in CD8+ TCR diversity (p=0.0027 vs p=0.16), and the rise was most apparent among complete responders (p=0.02). Patients starting nivolumab less than 1 year after ASCT had lower diversity and were excluded from later analyses to avoid confounding by immune reconstitution. Baseline diversity similar to that of newly diagnosed patients was observed in trial patients achieving complete response, whereas significantly lower diversity was observed in partial responders and progressors. The study was restricted to a single clinical trial cohort, and the causes of repertoire differences, possibly disease activity or prior therapy, were left undefined.

The time point label on this specimen signifies: cycle 1 day 1 (C1D1), immediately before nivolumab initiation. All trial patients had relapsed after autologous stem cell transplantation, with cohorts A, B and C differing in prior brentuximab vedotin exposure. The trial cohort comprised 56 patients with relapsed/refractory classical Hodgkin lymphoma whose best overall responses were complete response, partial response or progressive disease. Trial patients were treated with single-agent nivolumab in the multi-cohort phase II CheckMate 205 trial. An independent review committee assessed best overall response by applying the 2007 International Working Group response criteria. Trial PBMCs were collected just before the start of nivolumab (C1D1) and during therapy at cycle 2 day 1 and cycle 4 day 1. Peripheral blood was collected in 8 mL Vacutainer Cell Preparation Tubes, from which PBMCs were isolated by centrifugation and then cryopreserved.

The Qiagen DNeasy kit was used to extract genomic DNA from unsorted PBMCs and from the negatively selected CD4+ and CD8+ fractions. Amplification of TCR beta CDR3 regions was done by immunoSEQ multiplex PCR with primers that anneal to V and J segments. Amplification bias was minimized using a synthetic immune receptor repertoire, and residual bias was removed computationally after sequencing. Concerning the study's data processing: Repertoire diversity was quantified as the Shannon entropy index using custom Python scripts. Unsorted, CD4+ and CD8+ repertoires were examined separately, except in combined analyses, for which CD4+ and CD8+ sequences were merged in silico. A clone counted as expanded when the clone's frequency after treatment rose at least 2-fold relative to C1D1, and clones undetected at baseline were given a pseudocount of 0.5. Singleton clones were defined as clones with 0 or 1 copy at C1D1, and non-singleton clones were defined as clones with 2 or more copies. Clones expanded in unsorted samples were assigned a CD4+, CD8+ or unknown annotation through matching of protein sequences in sorted samples from the same patient. Wilcoxon tests on paired samples were used to test changes in diversity from C1D1 to C4D1. This immuneACCESS table, as held by TCRdb, lists in-frame sequences with V and J called but not all clones. Of the missing ones, under half trace to an unresolved V gene in checked studies; the others have no known cause. V and J calls and clone size follow that table, whereas D and trimming were derived from the DNA. For this sample there are about 41,000 clones; approximately 83% appear just once. Around 22% of the sample belongs to the ten largest clones.

For this clone: Its antigen remains unidentified. It has no much larger one-base neighbor in the sample; base qualities were not kept.

The CDR3 starts with the cysteine, ends with the phenylalanine, and has 12 residues. Solely the CDR3 DNA is kept, with 36 bases framed from the first base. Here V drops 5 bases and J drops 7 bases, and the junction holds 4 bases not matched to any gene. CDR1 LNHDA and CDR2 SQIVND were looked up in the germline V gene (reference sequence). Recombination linked TRBV19 to TRBJ1-2, with TRBD1 matching 7 junction bases. The sequence was obtained from a human donor with classical Hodgkin lymphoma. The specimen was peripheral blood mononuclear cells (PBMCs), collected at baseline. Here is the DNA: TGTGCCAGTAGTCTACGGACAGGTGGCTACACCTTC. It is translated as CASSLRTGGYTF.